These 9 T cell receptor beta chains originate from one sample sequenced in a study of blood T cell repertoires in COVID-19. Clones were sequenced by immunoSEQ multiplex PCR, and TCRdb holds only the in-frame ones, with some missing. The table records about 320,000 clones, 90% of them present only once. Material for sequencing was PBMCs or T cells enriched from blood (not recorded which). The receptors stem from a man aged 55 to 69 who had recovered from COVID-19.

The chain employs TRBV13 and TRBJ1-6; no clear D gene. CDR3 size: 16 residues. V lost 4 bases to trimming and J lost 7 bases, with 17 bases between them. Germline V gene sequence: CDR1 PRHDT, CDR2 FYEKMQ (reference sequence). The CDR3 sequence: CASSSSGRLPNSPLHF. The CDR3 bases are TGTGCCAGCAGCTCCAGCGGGAGACTTCCCAATTCACCCCTCCACTTT.

This chain links TRBV29-1 with TRBJ1-2; D is perhaps TRBD1 (6 bases). V was cut by 6 bases and J by 7 bases, with 15 bases left in between. Germline CDR1 SQVTM, CDR2 ANQGSEA. The CDR3 covers 12 residues. Written as DNA, the CDR3 is TGCAGCGTCGCCCAGGGGCTGGGTGGCTACACCTTC. Its translation is CSVAQGLGGYTF.

The chain uses TRBV19 and TRBJ2-2; D gene unclear. V lost 1 base and J 0 bases, leaving 6 bases between the germline ends. Germline V gene lookup returns CDR1 LNHDA and CDR2 SQIVND (reference sequence). The CDR3 has 15 residues. The CDR3 bases are TGTGCCAGTAGTATAGGACAAACGAACACCGGGGAGCTGTTTTTT. Protein: CASSIGQTNTGELFF.

V and J are TRBV5-4 and TRBJ1-1; D perhaps matches TRBD1 (6 bases). The germline V and J ends were trimmed by 0 bases and 4 bases, with 13 bases remaining between them. The CDR3 contains 15 residues. Germline CDR1 and CDR2: SGHNT and YYREEE (reference sequence). The chain's CDR3 is CASSLGGAGATEAFF. The CDR3, as DNA: TGTGCCAGCAGCTTGGGGGGTGCAGGGGCCACTGAAGCTTTCTTT.

This sequence joins TRBV2 and TRBJ2-1; unclear D gene. V lost 0 bases to trimming and J lost 6 bases, with 12 bases between them. Germline assignment: CDR1 SNHLY and CDR2 FYNNEI. The CDR3 length is 15 residues. CDR3 sequence (DNA): TGTGCCAGCAGTGAAGCCAGGCCAGTAGGCAATGAGCAGTTCTTC. It translates to CASSEARPVGNEQFF. The full variable domain, its missing parts supplied by reference TRBV2 and TRBJ2-1, is EPEVTQTPSHQVTQMGQEVILRCVPISNHLYFYWYRQILGQKVEFLVSFYNNEISEKSEIFDDQFSVERPDGSNFTLKIRSTKLEDSAMYFCASSEARPVGNEQFFGPGTRLTVL.

The chain couples TRBV7-8 to TRBJ2-7; TRBD2 agrees at 10 bases. Germline V gene lookup returns CDR1 SGHVS and CDR2 FQNEAQ. CDR3 size: 15 residues. Losses at the gene ends were 5 bases for V and 3 bases for J; bases not matched to a gene: 7. CDR3 loop: CASSPTSGTGYEQYF. CDR3 coding DNA: TGTGCCAGCAGCCCAACTAGCGGGACTGGCTACGAGCAGTACTTC.

This clone was detected once. The V call is TRBV9, the J call TRBJ1-2; a possible D gene is TRBD1 (5 bases). Germline CDR1 is SGDLS and CDR2 is YYNGEE. V shed 4 bases and J shed 1 base, with 8 bases lying between them. The CDR3 spans 13 residues. This chain's CDR3 is CASSTQGNYGYTF. The CDR3 DNA follows: TGTGCCAGCAGCACCCAGGGTAACTATGGCTACACCTTC.

The J gene is TRBJ2-5, the V gene TRBV7-9; 7 bases fit TRBD2. Germline trimming cut 4 bases from V and 4 bases from J; bases unmatched to any gene: 6. The germline CDR1 and CDR2 sequences are SEHNR and FQNEAQ (reference sequence). CDR3 length equals 14 residues. The CDR3: CASSYSAGRETQYF. The CDR3, as DNA: TGTGCCAGCAGCTACTCAGCGGGGCGAGAGACCCAGTACTTC.

This clone was picked up one time. Here the CDR3 DNA reads TGTGCCAGCGGAATAGCGGGACCCTACAATGAGCAGTTCTTC. Translation: CASGIAGPYNEQFF. The chain links TRBV27 to TRBJ2-1; TRBD2 matches at 8 bases. CDR1 and CDR2 from the germline V gene are MNHEY and SMNVEV (reference sequence). The CDR3 spans 14 residues. The V gene end was trimmed by 8 bases and the J gene end by 2 bases; junction bases not matched to a gene: 5.